This T cell receptor beta chain was observed in a study of blood T cell repertoires in COVID-19. About the research overall: The origin of the acute and convalescent COVID-19 samples was the United States, Italy and Spain. T cells, B-cell-depleted T cells, or PBMCs supplied cDNA or gDNA.

CDR1 KGHSH and CDR2 LQKENI come from the germline V gene. Trimming shortened V by 2 bases and J by 7 bases, and 9 bases separated the two germline ends. The CDR3 is made up of 13 amino acids. This clone has just a few counts. Study processing details: Researchers report that nucleated cell counts were estimated from reference gene primer amplification. Sequencing was performed with immunoSEQ multiplex PCR; in TCRdb, only in-frame clones are kept and a portion is missing. V and J calls and clone size are as listed in that table; D and trimming were resolved from the DNA. This repertoire shows over 250,000 clones, 85% found once; its top ten account for 4.5% to 6%.

Source material: peripheral blood. The gene calls are TRBV18 and TRBJ1-5; tentatively, D is TRBD1 (6 bases). This receptor was obtained from a man aged 45-65 years with active or convalescent COVID-19. For the CDR3, the DNA is TGTGCCAGCTCACCAGCGGACAGACAGCCCCAGCATTTT. As protein: CASSPADRQPQHF.